One T cell receptor beta chain is described in this entry. Its antigen is unidentified. The entry originates in a study of beta chain features in type 1 diabetes. Study in general: Across the samples, some 98,000,000 sorted cells were examined in total. Study-level findings and limits: The naive, central memory and Treg TCRB repertoires showed an apparent similarity that was greater among patients than among healthy donors.

CD4+ naive, central memory, regulatory and stem cell-like memory subsets were isolated by sorting on CD45RO/CCR7/CD25/CD127/CD95/CD27. Trimming removed 5 bases at V and 2 bases at J, with 16 bases between. CDR1 and CDR2 from the germline V gene are MDHEN and SYDVKM. This CDR3 contains 15 residues. The sequenced template was cDNA made from the entire isolated RNA. Data came from immunoSEQ multiplex PCR; TCRdb stores just in-frame clones and leaves some out. Among 810,000 or so clones, 15% to 20% were seen once, and the ten largest hold 0.023%. Material: naive CD4+ T cells from blood. The V call is TRBV28, the J call TRBJ2-7, with D perhaps matching TRBD1 (6 bases). The clonotype comes from a young woman in good health. CDR3 residues: CASSPHQTGAYEQYF. The CDR3 DNA reads TGTGCCAGCAGTCCCCACCAGACAGGCGCCTACGAGCAGTACTTC. Looking up the rest from reference TRBV28 and TRBJ2-7 gives the full variable domain: DVKVTQSSRYLVKRTGEKVFLECVQDMDHENMFWYRQDPGLGLRLIYFSYDVKMKEKGDIPEGYSVSREKKERFSLILESASTNQTSMYLCASSPHQTGAYEQYFGPGTRLTVT.